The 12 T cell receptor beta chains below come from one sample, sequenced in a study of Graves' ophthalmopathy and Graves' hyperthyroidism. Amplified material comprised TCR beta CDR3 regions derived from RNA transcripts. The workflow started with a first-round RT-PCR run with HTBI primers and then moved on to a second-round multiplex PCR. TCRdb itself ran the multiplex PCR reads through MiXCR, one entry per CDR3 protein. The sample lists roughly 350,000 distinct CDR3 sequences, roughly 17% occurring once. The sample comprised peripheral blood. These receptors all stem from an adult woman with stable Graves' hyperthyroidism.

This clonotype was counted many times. CDR3 bases: TGTGCCAGCAGGTTCACTAGGGGCAAGGTCTCCTACGAGCAGTACTTC. Translation: CASRFTRGKVSYEQYF. This sequence joins TRBV28 and TRBJ2-7; the D call may be TRBD1 or TRBD2 (5 bases each). CDR1 and CDR2 from the germline V gene are MDHEN and SYDVKM. This CDR3 has 16 residues. Trimming removed 6 bases at V and 0 bases at J, with 18 bases between. Using reference TRBV28 and TRBJ2-7 for the parts outside the CDR3, the full variable domain is DVKVTQSSRYLVKRTGEKVFLECVQDMDHENMFWYRQDPGLGLRLIYFSYDVKMKEKGDIPEGYSVSREKKERFSLILESASTNQTSMYLCASRFTRGKVSYEQYFGPGTRLTVT.

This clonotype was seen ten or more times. Here the CDR3 DNA reads TGTGCCAGCAGCTCCTCCCCTGTTGCGGGAGGTTACGAGCAGTACTTC. The encoded protein is CASSSSPVAGGYEQYF. The chain recombines TRBV7-2 with TRBJ2-7; 8 positions agree with TRBD2. After removal of 4 bases from V and 4 bases from J, the junction contained 12 bases not matched to a gene. The length of the CDR3 is 16 residues. Germline V lookup: CDR1 SGHTA, CDR2 FQGNSA.

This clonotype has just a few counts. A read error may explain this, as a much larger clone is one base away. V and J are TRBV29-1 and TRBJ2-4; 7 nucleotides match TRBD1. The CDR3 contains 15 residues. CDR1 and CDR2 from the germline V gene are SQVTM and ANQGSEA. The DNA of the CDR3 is TGCAGCGCCGCAGAGGGTCCGGGACAGAAAAACATTAAGTACTTC. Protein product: CSAAEGPGQKNIKYF.

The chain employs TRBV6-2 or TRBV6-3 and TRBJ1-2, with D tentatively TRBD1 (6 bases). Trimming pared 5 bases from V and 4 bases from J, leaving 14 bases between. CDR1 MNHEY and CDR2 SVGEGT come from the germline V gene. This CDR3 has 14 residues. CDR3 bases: TGTGCCAGCAGTCATCCGGACAGTCCCTATGGCTACACCTTC. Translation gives CASSHPDSPYGYTF.

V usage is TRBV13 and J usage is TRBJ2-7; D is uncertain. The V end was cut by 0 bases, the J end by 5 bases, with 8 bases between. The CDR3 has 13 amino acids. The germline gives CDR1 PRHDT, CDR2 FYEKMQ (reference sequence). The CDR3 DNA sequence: TGTGCCAGCAGCTTAGGAGATGGGGACGAGCAGTACTTC. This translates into CASSLGDGDEQYF.

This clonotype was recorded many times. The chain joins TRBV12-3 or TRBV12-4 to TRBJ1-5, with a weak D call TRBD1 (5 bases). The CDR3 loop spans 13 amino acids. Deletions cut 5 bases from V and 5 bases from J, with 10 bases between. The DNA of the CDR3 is TGTGCCAGCAGTCGACAGCTTGATCAGCCCCAGCATTTT. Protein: CASSRQLDQPQHF.

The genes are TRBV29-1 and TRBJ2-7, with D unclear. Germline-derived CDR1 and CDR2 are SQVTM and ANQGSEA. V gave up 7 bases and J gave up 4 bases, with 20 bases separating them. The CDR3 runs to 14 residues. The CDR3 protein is CSASPETPVYEQYF. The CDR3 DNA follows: TGCAGCGCGTCGCCCGAGACACCGGTTTACGAGCAGTACTTC.

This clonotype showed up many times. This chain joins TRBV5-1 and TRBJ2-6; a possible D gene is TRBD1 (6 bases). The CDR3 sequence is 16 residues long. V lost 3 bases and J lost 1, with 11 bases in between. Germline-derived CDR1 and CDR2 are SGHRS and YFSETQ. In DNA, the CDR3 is TGCGCCAGCAGCTCGGGACATACTTCTGGGGCCAACGTCCTGACTTTC. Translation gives CASSSGHTSGANVLTF.

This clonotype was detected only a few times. As DNA, the CDR3 is TGTGCCAGCAGCAGGGGGTCGGGTAATCAGCCCCAGCATTTT. It specifies CASSRGSGNQPQHF. This chain uses TRBV7-3 with TRBJ1-5; D perhaps matches TRBD1 (6 bases). Germline assignment: CDR1 SGHTA and CDR2 FQGTGA. This CDR3 comprises 14 residues. Trimming pared 5 bases from V and 4 bases from J, leaving 12 bases between.

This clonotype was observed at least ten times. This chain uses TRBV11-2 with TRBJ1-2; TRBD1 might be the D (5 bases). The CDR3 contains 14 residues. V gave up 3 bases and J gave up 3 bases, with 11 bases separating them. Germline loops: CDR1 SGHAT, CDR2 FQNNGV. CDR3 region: CASSLAGLDYGYTF. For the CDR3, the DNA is TGTGCCAGCAGCTTGGCAGGGCTGGACTATGGCTACACCTTC.

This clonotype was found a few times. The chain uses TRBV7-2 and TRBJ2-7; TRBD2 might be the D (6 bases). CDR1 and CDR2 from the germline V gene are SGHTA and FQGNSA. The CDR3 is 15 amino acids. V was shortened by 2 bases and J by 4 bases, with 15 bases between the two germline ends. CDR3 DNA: TGTGCCAGCAGCTTATACGTTGGGGAGGTGTACGAGCAGTACTTC. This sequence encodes CASSLYVGEVYEQYF.

The CDR3 DNA reads as TGTGCTAGTGGTTTAGGGACAGCAACCTACGAGCAGTACTTC. It yields the protein CASGLGTATYEQYF. The chain has TRBV12-5 and TRBJ2-7; 7 bases match TRBD1. V trimming: 3 bases; J trimming: 2 bases; junction bases outside the gene matches: 4. Germline CDR1 is LGHNT and CDR2 is FRNRAP. The CDR3 spans 14 residues.